Shown below are 22 T cell receptor beta chains from a single sample sequenced in a study of T-cell reconstitution after alpha-beta-depleted transplantation in children. Unique molecular identifiers were used to barcode this TCRbeta library. TCRdb reanalysed the PCR reads using MiXCR and keeps one entry per CDR3 protein. This table holds a few hundred thousand distinct CDR3 sequences, around 15% found once. Sequencing used PBMCs, mostly from graft donor cells, obtained 360 days after TCRalphabeta/CD19-depleted stem cell transplant. The origin of the receptors is a boy younger than two who had a stem cell transplant for Wiskott-Aldrich syndrome, so the T cells may come from the graft donor.

V is TRBV2 and J is TRBJ2-3, with 9 positions matching TRBD1. Per the germline V gene, CDR1 is SNHLY and CDR2 is FYNNEI. This CDR3 is 17 amino acids long. V shed 4 bases, J shed 2 bases, and the junction held 10 bases outside the gene matches. For the CDR3, the DNA is TGTGCCAGCAGTGGGGTGCGGACAGGGGCTAACACAGATACGCAGTATTTT. Protein product: CASSGVRTGANTDTQYF.

The genes are TRBV9 and TRBJ2-7; 10 nucleotides match TRBD2. The J segment lost 2 bases and the V segment lost 4 bases, leaving 3 bases of the junction unmatched. CDR1 and CDR2 from the germline V gene are SGDLS and YYNGEE. CDR3 length equals 14 residues. CDR3 nucleotides: TGTGCCAGCAGCCCTAGCGGGAGACCCTACGAGCAGTACTTC. Protein product: CASSPSGRPYEQYF.

This chain links TRBV6-1 with TRBJ2-7; D call uncertain. Trimming shortened V by 6 bases and J by 1 base, and 10 bases separated the two germline ends. There are 13 residues in the CDR3. Looked up from germline, CDR1 is MNHNS and CDR2 is SASEGT. Here the CDR3 DNA reads TGTGCCAGCAGGGCGGTCTATTCCTACGAGCAGTACTTC. Protein product: CASRAVYSYEQYF.

This clonotype has only a few counts. The chain uses TRBV9 and TRBJ1-1; D not resolved. CDR1 and CDR2 from the germline V gene are SGDLS and YYNGEE. The CDR3 covers 15 residues. V was trimmed by 2 bases and J by 1 base, leaving 12 bases between them. CDR3 nucleotides: TGTGCCAGCAGCGTTACTGGACGGCCGAACACTGAAGCTTTCTTT. It is translated as CASSVTGRPNTEAFF.

This clonotype was counted many times. The genes are TRBV7-9 and TRBJ1-6; 7 bases match TRBD1. This CDR3 is built from 16 residues. V dropped 6 bases and J dropped 4; count of bases not matched to a gene: 9. Germline lookup yields CDR1 SEHNR and CDR2 FQNEAQ (reference sequence). This chain's CDR3 is CASREQGSWYNSPLHF. The CDR3 coding sequence is TGTGCCAGCAGGGAACAGGGGTCATGGTATAATTCACCCCTCCACTTT.

This clonotype has a single count. The chain is built from TRBV12-3 or TRBV12-4 and TRBJ2-1; TRBD2 matches at 13 bases. The V gene end was trimmed by 5 bases and the J gene end by 5 bases; junction bases not matched to a gene: 15. This CDR3 comprises 19 residues. DNA of the CDR3: TGTGCCAGCAGTCCTGGGACTAGCGGGATCCAAAATGGGGACAATGAGCAGTTCTTC. It encodes CASSPGTSGIQNGDNEQFF.

The sample holds a few counts of this clonotype. The chain links TRBV24-1 to TRBJ2-1, with TRBD2 matching 13 bases. In germline, CDR1 is KGHDR, CDR2 SFDVKD. Germline trimming cut 5 bases from V and 1 base from J; bases unmatched to any gene: 1. The CDR3 contains 16 residues. The CDR3 region is CATSGTSGSSYNEQFF. The CDR3 DNA reads as TGTGCCACCAGTGGGACTAGCGGGAGTTCCTACAATGAGCAGTTCTTC.

This clonotype has only a few counts. The chain employs TRBV11-2 and TRBJ2-7, with 8 bases identical to TRBD1. Germline values: CDR1 SGHAT, CDR2 FQNNGV. Germline trimming cut 1 base from V and 2 bases from J; bases unmatched to any gene: 4. This CDR3 is built from 15 residues. CDR3 sequence (DNA): TGTGCCAGCAGCTTAGGACAGGGGCCTACCTACGAGCAGTACTTC. Protein product: CASSLGQGPTYEQYF. Combining the CDR3 with reference TRBV11-2 and TRBJ2-7 gives the whole variable domain EAGVAQSPRYKIIEKRQSVAFWCNPISGHATLYWYQQILGQGPKLLIQFQNNGVVDDSQLPKDRFSAERLKGVDSTLKIQPAKLEDSAVYLCASSLGQGPTYEQYFGPGTRLTVT.

Details on this clonotype: This may stem from a read error, because a much larger clone lies one nucleotide away. The chain carries TRBV5-1 and TRBJ2-1, with 13 bases identical to TRBD2. The CDR3 covers 16 residues. V gave up 5 bases and J gave up 8 bases; unmatched junction bases: 10. Germline V gene lookup returns CDR1 SGHRS and CDR2 YFSETQ. CDR3 coding DNA: TGCGCCAGCAGGGGACTAGCGGGGAGCTTTTACGATGAGCAGTTCTTC. Translating it yields CASRGLAGSFYDEQFF. The full variable domain, rest sourced from reference TRBV5-1 and TRBJ2-1, is KAGVTQTPRYLIKTRGQQVTLSCSPISGHRSVSWYQQTPGQGLQFLFEYFSETQRNKGNFPGRFSGRQFSNSRSEMNVSTLELGDSALYLCASRGLAGSFYDEQFFGPGTRLTVL.

V is TRBV12-3 or TRBV12-4 and J is TRBJ1-2, with 11 nucleotides matching TRBD1. There are 13 residues in the CDR3. The V gene end was trimmed by 3 bases and the J gene end by 8 bases; junction bases not matched to a gene: 2. In DNA form, the CDR3 reads TGTGCCAGCAGTTTCGGACAGGGGGCGGGCTACACCTTC. Translated: CASSFGQGAGYTF.

This clonotype was recorded a few times. The V call is TRBV7-9, the J call TRBJ2-5; 8 bases are shared with TRBD2. With 4 bases clipped from V and 1 base from J, the junction kept 5 bases outside the gene matches. Germline CDR1 and CDR2: SEHNR and FQNEAQ (reference sequence). The CDR3 extends over 15 amino acids. The CDR3 nucleotides are TGTGCCAGCAGCTCATCTCGGGGGGGCCAAGAGACCCAGTACTTC. Translating it yields CASSSSRGGQETQYF.

This clonotype was counted a few times. The V and J genes are TRBV11-2 and TRBJ2-7, with D maybe TRBD1 (6 bases). The germline V gene has CDR1 SGHAT and CDR2 FQNNGV. CDR3 length: 15 amino acids. V was trimmed by 8 bases and J by 3 bases, leaving 20 bases between them. CDR3 sequence (DNA): TGTGCCAGCGCCGGGACACCATACACCTTCTACGAGCAGTACTTC. It specifies CASAGTPYTFYEQYF.

The V and J genes are TRBV7-8 and TRBJ1-1; D is perhaps TRBD1 (6 bases). CDR1 is SGHVS, CDR2 FQNEAQ, per germline. This CDR3 comprises 15 residues. Trimming shortened V by 3 bases and J by 1 base, and 12 bases separated the two germline ends. The CDR3 DNA sequence: TGTGCCAGCAGCTTCTCCAGGGGCCGGAACACTGAAGCTTTCTTT. Protein: CASSFSRGRNTEAFF.

There are a few counts of this clonotype. The chain has TRBV20-1 and TRBJ2-3; TRBD2 matches 9 bases. The CDR3 contains 14 residues. After removal of 2 bases from V and 5 bases from J, the junction contained 5 bases not matched to a gene. Germline CDR1 reads DFQATT; CDR2 reads SNEGSKA (reference sequence). The CDR3 DNA reads as TGCAGTGCTAGACTAGCGGGGATCAGAGATACGCAGTATTTT. Translation: CSARLAGIRDTQYF.

A few counts support this clonotype. The V gene is TRBV27, the J gene TRBJ2-7; possibly TRBD2 for D (5 bases). The CDR3 covers 14 residues. With 6 bases removed from V and 6 bases from J, the gap between germline ends came to 18 bases. Germline V lookup: CDR1 MNHEY, CDR2 SMNVEV (reference sequence). The CDR3 nucleotides are TGTGCCAGCAGCTTCGGTCGGGGTGGGGTCGAGCAGTACTTC. The encoded protein is CASSFGRGGVEQYF.

The J gene is TRBJ2-5, the V gene TRBV12-3 or TRBV12-4, with 12 bases fitting TRBD2. The CDR3 loop spans 16 amino acids. Trimming at V came to 6 bases and at J to 0 bases, leaving 5 bases not matched to a gene. Here the CDR3 reads CASSRTSGVYQETQYF. Here the CDR3 DNA reads TGTGCCAGCAGCCGGACTAGCGGGGTGTACCAAGAGACCCAGTACTTC.

The J gene is TRBJ2-3, the V gene TRBV20-1; possibly TRBD1 or TRBD2 for D (5 bases each). This CDR3 is built from 16 residues. Trimming left V 7 bases short and J 1 base short, with 21 bases between. Per germline, CDR1 DFQATT and CDR2 SNEGSKA (reference sequence). The DNA of the CDR3 is TGCAGTGTGCGAGGGATAAGGGGATTTGGCACAGATACGCAGTATTTT. Residues: CSVRGIRGFGTDTQYF.

The chain is built from TRBV14 and TRBJ2-3, with 14 bases identical to TRBD2. J was trimmed by 4 bases and V by 2 bases; bases with no gene match: 8. This CDR3 comprises 18 residues. CDR1 and CDR2 (germline): SGHDN, FVKESK. CDR3 sequence (DNA): TGTGCCAGCAGCCAACCGGGACTAGCGGGAGATTTGGCAGATACGCAGTATTTT. This encodes CASSQPGLAGDLADTQYF.

In this sample, this clonotype turned up a few times. The gene calls are TRBV12-3 or TRBV12-4 and TRBJ2-2; D gene uncertain. The CDR3 consists of 13 residues. V shed 3 bases and J shed 3 bases, with 5 bases lying between them. The chain's CDR3 is CASSLKHTGELFF. CDR3 sequence (DNA): TGTGCCAGCAGTTTGAAGCACACCGGGGAGCTGTTTTTT.

This clonotype turned up a few times. This chain uses TRBV7-6 with TRBJ2-5; the D gene is possibly TRBD2 (6 bases). The germline V gene encodes CDR1 SGHVS and CDR2 FNYEAQ. The ends were cut back, 2 bases at V and 4 bases at J, with 14 bases in the middle. The CDR3 extends over 15 amino acids. DNA for the CDR3: TGTGCCAGCAGCTTACACGGGGGAGCGGCAGAGACCCAGTACTTC. The encoded protein is CASSLHGGAAETQYF. The whole variable domain, filled in from reference TRBV7-6 and TRBJ2-5, reads GAGVSQSPRYKVTKRGQDVALRCDPISGHVSLYWYRQALGQGPEFLTYFNYEAQQDKSGLPNDRFSAERPEGSISTLTIQRTEQRDSAMYRCASSLHGGAAETQYFGPGTRLLVL.

This clonotype was observed a handful of times. The rearrangement joins TRBV4-1 to TRBJ2-3, with D tentatively TRBD1 (5 bases). CDR1 MGHRA and CDR2 YSYEKL come from the germline V gene. Trimming shortened V by 1 base and J by 3 bases, and 14 bases separated the two germline ends. The CDR3 contains 16 residues. The CDR3 reads CASSQVPGKGTDTQYF. The CDR3 nucleotides are TGCGCCAGCAGCCAAGTCCCAGGGAAAGGGACAGATACGCAGTATTTT.

The gene calls are TRBV5-1 and TRBJ2-5; D is unclear. Trimming pared 4 bases from V and 0 bases from J, leaving 4 bases between. CDR3 length: 12 amino acids. CDR1 is SGHRS and CDR2 is YFSETQ in the germline V gene. Here the CDR3 reads CASSVYQETQYF. CDR3 DNA: TGCGCCAGCAGCGTTTACCAAGAGACCCAGTACTTC.